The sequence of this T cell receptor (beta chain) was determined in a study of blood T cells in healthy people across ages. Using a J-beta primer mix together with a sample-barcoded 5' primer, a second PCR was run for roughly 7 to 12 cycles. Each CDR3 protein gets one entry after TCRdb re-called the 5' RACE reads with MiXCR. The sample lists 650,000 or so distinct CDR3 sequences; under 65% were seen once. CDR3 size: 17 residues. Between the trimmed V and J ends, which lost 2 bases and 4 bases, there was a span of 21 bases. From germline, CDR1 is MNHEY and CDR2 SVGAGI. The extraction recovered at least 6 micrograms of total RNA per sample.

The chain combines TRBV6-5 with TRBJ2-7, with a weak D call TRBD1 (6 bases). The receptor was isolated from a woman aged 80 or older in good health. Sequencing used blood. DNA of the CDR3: TGTGCCAGCAGTTACCCCAGCATAAGGGGGAATTGGTACGAGCAGTACTTC. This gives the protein CASSYPSIRGNWYEQYF.